What follows are 24 T cell receptor beta chains derived from one specimen sequenced in a study of T cell clonality in common variable immunodeficiency. The assay was immunoSEQ multiplex PCR, and TCRdb's table has in-frame clones only and misses some. The profile covers about 74,000 clones, none occurring a single time. Source material: peripheral blood mononuclear cells. These receptor sequences come from a person aged 18 to 70 in good health.

This clone was picked up many times. The sequence runs out 3 residues before the end of the CDR3; the remainder is reconstructed from the germline J gene. The chain uses TRBV20-1 and TRBJ2-7, with D perhaps TRBD1 (8 bases). V lost 3 bases, J lost 3 bases, and 21 bases lay in between. Germline V gene data show CDR1 as DFQATT and CDR2 as SNEGSKA (reference sequence). This CDR3 region has 16 residues. CDR3 DNA (partial): TGCAGTGCTAGTAGGGGAGGGACAGGTGGTCTCTACGAG. This encodes CSASRGGTGGLYE. The complete CDR3 reads CSASRGGTGGLYEQYF.

This clone was counted many times. The read terminates 3 residues ahead of where the CDR3 ends, so the germline J gene completes it. The J gene is TRBJ2-1, the V gene TRBV10-3; the match to TRBD2 covers 8 bases. CDR1 and CDR2 (germline): ENHRY, SYGVKD. The CDR3 spans 15 residues. Germline trimming cut 4 bases from V and 3 bases from J; bases unmatched to any gene: 5. This chain's CDR3 is CAISGGSGSYNEQFF. The sequenced CDR3 bases are TGTGCCATCAGTGGCGGGAGCGGGAGCTACAATGAG.

In this sample, this clone turned up many times. The observed sequence ends 3 residues before the CDR3 terminus, with the missing tail filled in from the germline J gene. The V and J genes are TRBV10-1 and TRBJ2-6; 10 bases line up with TRBD1. The junction had 4 bases not matched to a gene; V was cut back by 5 bases and J by 0 bases. The CDR3 runs to 17 residues. Germline-derived CDR1 and CDR2 are WNHNN and SYGVQD (reference sequence). CDR3 bases read: TGCGCCAGCAGTCCGGGACAGGGGAGCTCTGGGGCCAACGTC. Translated, it gives CASSPGQGSSGANV. The full CDR3 reads CASSPGQGSSGANVLTF.

Many counts were recorded for this clone. With the read ending 3 residues before the CDR3 end, the germline J gene is used to fill in that end. The genes are TRBV10-3 and TRBJ2-1; 10 positions agree with TRBD2. Germline-derived CDR1 and CDR2 are ENHRY and SYGVKD. This CDR3 comprises 20 residues. Trimming took 0 bases from V and 1 from J; bases not matched to a gene: 12. Partial CDR3 DNA: TGTGCCATCAGTGAGTCACTTGGGGAAGGACTAGCGGTATCCTACAATGAG. Protein: CAISESLGEGLAVSYNE. The complete CDR3 reads CAISESLGEGLAVSYNEQFF.

This clone was observed many times. The part of the CDR3 DNA that was read is TGTGCCAGTAGTATTAAGGGCGGGGAG. Amino acids: CASSIKGGE. The full CDR3 reads CASSIKGGELFF. The chain employs TRBV19 and TRBJ2-2; D remains ambiguous. The sequence runs out 3 residues before the end of the CDR3; the remainder is reconstructed from the germline J gene. CDR3 length: 12 residues. Germline V gene sequence: CDR1 LNHDA, CDR2 SQIVND (reference sequence). Trimming left V 3 bases short and J 7 bases short, with 6 bases between.

As concerns this clone: The CDR3 end lies 3 residues beyond the end of the read and is filled in from the germline J gene. The chain is built from TRBV7-6 and TRBJ2-1, with a weak D call TRBD2 (6 bases). V lost 4 bases and J lost 3, with 13 bases in between. The CDR3 covers 15 residues. Looked up from germline, CDR1 is SGHVS and CDR2 is FNYEAQ. The part of the CDR3 DNA that was read is TGTGCCAGCAGCTCCCTGGCGGGGAGCTACAATGAG. This encodes CASSSLAGSYNE. The full-length CDR3 reads as CASSSLAGSYNEQFF.

The table lists this clone with many counts. With the read ending 3 residues before the CDR3 end, the germline J gene is used to fill in that end. V and J are TRBV19 and TRBJ2-7, with 7 bases identical to TRBD1. V shed 4 bases, J shed 2 bases, and the junction held 14 bases outside the gene matches. The CDR3 is 17 residues long. Germline V gene sequence: CDR1 LNHDA, CDR2 SQIVND (reference sequence). The CDR3 is CASSNRDRIGAAYEQYF. The sequenced CDR3 bases are TGTGCCAGTAGTAACCGGGACAGAATAGGGGCAGCCTACGAG.

This clone has at least ten counts. The read comes to an end 3 residues before the CDR3 does, leaving the germline J gene to fill in the end. The J gene is TRBJ2-5, the V gene TRBV28; 9 nucleotides agree with TRBD1. Germline trimming cut 3 bases from V and 7 bases from J; bases unmatched to any gene: 9. From germline, CDR1 is MDHEN and CDR2 SYDVKM. The CDR3 sequence is 15 residues long. The sequenced CDR3 bases are TGTGCCAGCAGTTTCAGCGGACAGGGGAGGAGGACC. This encodes CASSFSGQGRRT. The CDR3, in full, reads CASSFSGQGRRTQYF.

Ten or more counts support this clone. Read sequence stops 3 residues before the CDR3 end, and the germline J gene provides the missing end. The genes are TRBV6-2 or TRBV6-3 and TRBJ2-7; 7 nucleotides align to TRBD2. The CDR3 has 15 amino acids. Germline V lookup: CDR1 MNHEY, CDR2 SVGEGT. J was trimmed by 3 bases and V by 7 bases; bases with no gene match: 12. The sequenced CDR3 bases are TGTGCCAGCAAGGAGTATAGCGGGCCGAGCTACGAG. Amino acid sequence: CASKEYSGPSYE. The whole CDR3 sequence is CASKEYSGPSYEQYF.

This clone was seen many times. The CDR3 extends 3 residues past the end of the read, so its final part is completed from the germline J gene. The genes are TRBV5-1 and TRBJ2-7; D is perhaps TRBD1 or TRBD2 (8 bases each). CDR1 is SGHRS, CDR2 YFSETQ, per germline. The CDR3 is made up of 18 amino acids. Trimming took off 5 bases at V and 6 bases at J, with 30 bases between the two ends. The CDR3 here is CASSRRDRGAGDSGEQYF. The CDR3 bases that were read are TGCGCCAGCAGTCGTCGAGACAGGGGAGCGGGAGATTCGGGCGAG.

This clone was seen repeatedly, ten times or more. The read halts 3 residues ahead of the CDR3 end, with the missing end drawn from the germline J gene. The chain links TRBV20-1 to TRBJ2-5; tentatively, D is TRBD1 (6 bases). Germline lookup yields CDR1 DFQATT and CDR2 SNEGSKA (reference sequence). The CDR3 spans 14 residues. V was trimmed by 5 bases and J by 5 bases, leaving 18 bases between them. The CDR3 DNA, read in part, is TGCAGTGCTGAAACCGGGACAATGCAGGAGACC. Translated, it gives CSAETGTMQET. From start to end, the CDR3 is CSAETGTMQETQYF.

This clone was counted many times. The CDR3 protein is CASSPATNEKLFF. The covered CDR3 bases are TGCGCCAGCAGCCCCGCAACTAATGAAAAA. V is TRBV5-1 and J is TRBJ1-4; D unresolved. The read ends 3 residues before the CDR3 terminus; that terminus is restored from the germline J gene. The CDR3 is made up of 13 amino acids. The V end lost 4 bases, the J end lost 0 bases, and 4 bases lay between the germline ends. Germline V gene sequence: CDR1 SGHRS, CDR2 YFSETQ. Full variable domain (remainder filled in from reference TRBV5-1 and TRBJ1-4): KAGVTQTPRYLIKTRGQQVTLSCSPISGHRSVSWYQQTPGQGLQFLFEYFSETQRNKGNFPGRFSGRQFSNSRSEMNVSTLELGDSALYLCASSPATNEKLFFGSGTQLSVL.

This clone was seen repeatedly, ten times or more. The sequenced fragment ends 3 residues before the CDR3 boundary, so the rest is inferred from the germline J gene. V gene TRBV14 combines with J gene TRBJ2-1; tentatively, D is TRBD2 (6 bases). CDR3 length: 17 amino acids. With 0 bases removed from V and 3 bases from J, the gap between germline ends came to 15 bases. Germline V gives CDR1 SGHDN, CDR2 FVKESK. The part of the CDR3 DNA that was read is TGTGCCAGCAGCCAAGAGGTAATCGGGGGAGGCTACAATGAG. It is translated as CASSQEVIGGGYNE. The complete CDR3 protein is CASSQEVIGGGYNEQFF.

This clone has only a few counts. The part of the CDR3 DNA that was read is TGTGCCAGCAACCGGGGACTAGGGTTCGGCGATGAG. It encodes CASNRGLGFGDE. The whole CDR3 region reads CASNRGLGFGDEQFF. The chain joins TRBV2 to TRBJ2-1; 8 positions match TRBD2. The read ends 3 residues early relative to the CDR3; the germline J gene fills the gap. The junction had 13 bases not matched to a gene; V was cut back by 7 bases and J by 8 bases. Germline CDR1 reads SNHLY; CDR2 reads FYNNEI. This CDR3 comprises 15 residues. The full variable domain, completed using reference TRBV2 and TRBJ2-1, is EPEVTQTPSHQVTQMGQEVILRCVPISNHLYFYWYRQILGQKVEFLVSFYNNEISEKSEIFDDQFSVERPDGSNFTLKIRSTKLEDSAMYFCASNRGLGFGDEQFFGPGTRLTVL.

This clone has a handful of counts. Sequence at one end of the junction differs from germline and may be a read error. The read halts 3 residues ahead of the CDR3 end, with the missing end drawn from the germline J gene. The V call is TRBV11-2, the J call TRBJ2-1, with 10 positions matching TRBD1. This CDR3 is built from 14 residues. The germline gives CDR1 SGHAT, CDR2 FQNNGV. This CDR3 reads CASSIDRGLGEQFF. Incomplete CDR3 DNA: TGTGCCAGCAGCATAGACAGGGGGCTAGGTGAG.

This clone has at least ten counts. The sequenced fragment ends 3 residues before the CDR3 boundary, so the rest is inferred from the germline J gene. This chain connects TRBV6-2 or TRBV6-3 to TRBJ2-7, with 10 bases fitting TRBD1. Looked up from germline, CDR1 is MNHEY and CDR2 is SVGEGT. J lost 5 bases, V lost 2 bases, and 12 bases had no gene match. The length of the CDR3 is 17 residues. The CDR3 is CASSYKVGQGWKDEQYF. The sequenced CDR3 bases are TGTGCCAGCAGTTACAAGGTGGGACAGGGGTGGAAGGACGAG.

This clone has at least ten counts. Coverage ceases 3 residues before the CDR3 finishes, and the germline J gene fills in the end. The rearrangement joins TRBV4-1 to TRBJ1-6, with 7 bases fitting TRBD1. The CDR3 length is 16 residues. Germline assignment: CDR1 MGHRA and CDR2 YSYEKL. Trimming at V came to 0 bases and at J to 9 bases, leaving 8 bases not matched to a gene. Incomplete CDR3 DNA: TGCGCCAGCAGCCAAGATCTGGGCAGGGGGTTTTCACCC. This sequence encodes CASSQDLGRGFSP. The CDR3 as a whole reads CASSQDLGRGFSPLHF.

The table lists this clone with many counts. The read ends 3 residues before the CDR3 terminus; that terminus is restored from the germline J gene. The chain employs TRBV5-3 and TRBJ1-2, with D perhaps matching TRBD1 (6 bases). Being an ORF, TRBV5-3 has a function that is uncertain. This CDR3 contains 12 residues. The V gene lost 3 bases and the J gene lost 7 bases, with 10 bases spanning the gap. Here the CDR3 reads CARSWTVAGYTF. The part of the CDR3 DNA that was read is TGTGCCAGAAGCTGGACAGTCGCTGGC.

At least ten counts were recorded for this clone. The chain's CDR3 is CASSYWGQLTDDEQFF. Incomplete CDR3 DNA: TGTGCCAGCAGTTACTGGGGACAGCTGACGGACGATGAG. The chain is built from TRBV6-2 or TRBV6-3 and TRBJ2-1; TRBD1 agrees at 7 bases. The DNA ends 3 residues before the CDR3 does, and the rest of the CDR3 is filled in from the germline J gene. The V gene end was trimmed by 1 base and the J gene end by 8 bases; junction bases not matched to a gene: 11. The germline CDR1 and CDR2 sequences are MNHEY and SVGEGT. The CDR3 spans 16 residues.

This clone came up many times. The read terminates 3 residues before the CDR3 end, so the remaining end is supplied by the germline J gene. The chain combines TRBV23-1 with TRBJ2-7, with TRBD2 matching over 8 bases. TRBV23-1 is an ORF, and what it does is uncertain. This CDR3 region has 16 residues. V was clipped by 0 bases and J by 3 bases; unmatched bases: 7. The DNA read from the CDR3 is TGCGCCAGCAGTCAATCATATGGGACTAGTAACTACGAG. Translation: CASSQSYGTSNYE. The CDR3 in its entirety is CASSQSYGTSNYEQYF.

This clone occurred many times. The observed sequence ends 3 residues before the CDR3 terminus, with the missing tail filled in from the germline J gene. The V and J genes are TRBV19 and TRBJ2-7; a possible D gene is TRBD1 (6 bases). Trimming removed 6 bases at V and 1 base at J, with 13 bases between. The CDR3 is 14 residues long. In germline, CDR1 is LNHDA, CDR2 SQIVND (reference sequence). The sequenced part of the CDR3 DNA is TGTGCCAGTAGGACCACAGGGCCATCCTACGAG. It translates to CASRTTGPSYE. The full CDR3 is CASRTTGPSYEQYF.

This clone was picked up many times. One end of the junction does not line up with germline, which may come from a read error. Read coverage stops 3 residues before the CDR3 terminus; the germline J gene supplies the remainder. The chain uses TRBV4-2 and TRBJ1-4; D unclear. Germline lookup yields CDR1 LGHNA and CDR2 YNFKEQ. The CDR3 covers 17 residues. CDR3 region: CASSPSGVLNPNEKLFF. The DNA read from the CDR3 is TGCGCCAGCAGCCCCTCCGGGGTCCTGAACCCGAATGAAAAA.

This clone was seen ten or more times. The CDR3 end lies 3 residues beyond the end of the read and is filled in from the germline J gene. The chain has TRBV30 and TRBJ2-7; TRBD1 agrees at 7 bases. Trimming took 3 bases from V and 5 from J; bases not matched to a gene: 7. Looked up from germline, CDR1 is GTSNPN and CDR2 is SVGIG (reference sequence). CDR3 length: 13 residues. CDR3 DNA (partial): TGTGCCTGGAGCCAGAGACAGGGAGACGAG. Translation gives CAWSQRQGDE. The full CDR3 is CAWSQRQGDEQYF.

At least ten counts were recorded for this clone. With the read ending 3 residues before the CDR3 end, the germline J gene is used to fill in that end. The chain links TRBV20-1 to TRBJ2-2; a weak D match, TRBD2 (5 bases). CDR3 size: 14 residues. Trimming pared 6 bases from V and 6 bases from J, leaving 17 bases between. Germline V gene data show CDR1 as DFQATT and CDR2 as SNEGSKA (reference sequence). CDR3 residues: CSAHDYALAGELFF. The part of the CDR3 DNA that was read is TGCAGTGCCCACGACTACGCCCTCGCCGGGGAG.